The 24 T cell receptor beta chains in this list originate from one sample, sequenced in a study of blood T cell repertoires in COVID-19. Produced via immunoSEQ multiplex PCR; TCRdb's table is partial and in-frame only. The sample shows some 250,000 clones, 75% to 85% of them seen only once. The sequenced sample consisted of peripheral blood. The origin of the receptors is an older woman with active or convalescent COVID-19.

Comments on this clone: Mismatch with germline at one junction end may stem from a read error. The chain combines TRBV3-1 (or the pseudogene TRBV3-2) with TRBJ2-1; D might be TRBD1 (7 bases). The CDR3 totals 15 residues. Germline loops: CDR1 LGHDT, CDR2 YNNKEL (reference sequence). CDR3 nucleotide sequence: TGTGCAAGCAGCTGGGCGGGGCAGGGGGACAATGAGCAGTTCTTC. It specifies CASSWAGQGDNEQFF.

Concerning this clone itself: A much larger clone sits a single nucleotide away, making a read error possible. The chain links TRBV5-4 to TRBJ2-2; D unclear. Trimming pared 4 bases from V and 5 bases from J, leaving 3 bases between. CDR1 is SGHNT and CDR2 is YYREEE in the germline V gene (reference sequence). The CDR3 runs to 11 residues. CDR3 coding DNA: TGTGCCAGCAGCCAAACCGGGGAGCTGTTTTTT. It yields the protein CASSQTGELFF.

The rearrangement links TRBV4-1 to TRBJ1-1; D unresolved. CDR1 MGHRA and CDR2 YSYEKL come from the germline V gene. The CDR3 contains 15 residues. V dropped 0 bases and J dropped 4 bases, with 12 bases sitting between them. The CDR3 nucleotides read TGCGCCAGCAGCCAAGAAGCCGGGTTCCCCACTGAAGCTTTCTTT. Its protein product is CASSQEAGFPTEAFF.

The genes are TRBV2 and TRBJ2-1; 9 bases match TRBD1. With 4 bases clipped from V and 9 bases from J, the junction kept 7 bases outside the gene matches. The CDR3 is 14 residues long. From germline, CDR1 is SNHLY and CDR2 FYNNEI. Written as DNA, the CDR3 is TGTGCCAGCAGTGGACAGGGGGGGACGGGTGAGCAGTTCTTC. Encoded protein: CASSGQGGTGEQFF.

The chain joins TRBV27 to TRBJ1-5; 7 bases line up with TRBD1. The V and J ends lost 6 bases and 5 bases, in that order; junction bases with no gene match: 7. Per the germline V gene, CDR1 is MNHEY and CDR2 is SMNVEV (reference sequence). The CDR3 is 14 amino acids. DNA of the CDR3: TGTGCCAGCAGACTCGACAGGGATTATCAGCCCCAGCATTTT. Translation: CASRLDRDYQPQHF.

Worth noting for this clone: One end of the junction is discordant with germline, which a read error may explain. The chain carries TRBV7-9 and TRBJ1-2; D might be TRBD1 (5 bases). Germline V gene data show CDR1 as SEHNR and CDR2 as FQNEAQ (reference sequence). CDR3 length: 14 amino acids. DNA for the CDR3: TGTGCCAGCAGTTTAGACAGTCACACCTATGGCTACACCTTC. Translated, it gives CASSLDSHTYGYTF. Filled out from reference TRBV7-9 and TRBJ1-2, the complete variable domain reads DTGVSQNPRHKITKRGQNVTFRCDPISEHNRLYWYRQTLGQGPEFLTYFQNEAQLEKSRLLSDRFSAERPKGSFSTLEIQRTEQGDSAMYLCASSLDSHTYGYTFGSGTRLTVV.

This clone was counted a few times. This chain uses TRBV9 with TRBJ1-3; 10 bases are a match to TRBD1. There are 17 residues in the CDR3. Germline CDR1 reads SGDLS; CDR2 reads YYNGEE. With V trimmed by 4 bases and J by 2 bases, 9 bases remained unmatched. This chain's CDR3 is CASSPTGQGGAGNTIYF. As DNA, the CDR3 is TGTGCCAGCAGCCCGACCGGACAGGGGGGGGCTGGAAACACCATATATTTT.

The gene calls are TRBV12-2 and TRBJ1-5; the table's D call, TRBD1, was not checked against the DNA. TRBV12-2 is reported as a pseudogene. The CDR3 is 16 residues long. This chain's CDR3 is CVTSNADRGKHQPQHF. The CDR3 DNA reads TGTGTTACTTCGAACGCGGACAGGGGAAAGCATCAGCCCCAGCATTTT.

A few counts support this clone. V is TRBV5-1 and J is TRBJ2-2, with 10 bases that match TRBD1. V was clipped by 5 bases and J by 6 bases; unmatched bases: 10. Germline V gives CDR1 SGHRS, CDR2 YFSETQ. The CDR3 runs to 16 residues. The CDR3 spells CASSPPGQGNSGELFF. Here the CDR3 DNA reads TGCGCCAGCAGTCCTCCGGGACAGGGGAATTCCGGGGAGCTGTTTTTT.

V and J are TRBV4-1 and TRBJ1-5; 8 nucleotides match TRBD1. Germline CDR1 MGHRA, CDR2 YSYEKL. V lost 1 base and J lost 7; bases outside the gene matches: 9. CDR3 length: 16 residues. The CDR3, as DNA: TGCGCCAGCAGCCAAGGATTCCAGGGGGCGAAGCAGCCCCAGCATTTT. This gives the protein CASSQGFQGAKQPQHF.

The chain has TRBV7-2 and TRBJ2-7, with TRBD2 identical over 8 bases. V gave up 5 bases and J gave up 2 bases; unmatched junction bases: 8. The CDR3 is made up of 15 amino acids. Germline V gene sequence: CDR1 SGHTA, CDR2 FQGNSA. CDR3 in DNA: TGTGCCAGCAGCGCCGGGACTAGTTTGACCTACGAGCAGTACTTC. Translating gives CASSAGTSLTYEQYF.

The rearrangement links TRBV2 to TRBJ2-7, with D maybe TRBD2 (5 bases). Germline V CDR1 and CDR2: SNHLY, FYNNEI. This CDR3 has 16 residues. Trimming left V 7 bases short and J 0 bases short, with 19 bases between. The CDR3 bases are TGTGCCAGCACTCCCCAGGACTCTCTTAGCTCCTACGAGCAGTACTTC. Translating gives CASTPQDSLSSYEQYF.

The genes are TRBV27 and TRBJ2-7; TRBD2 matches 15 bases. V lost 4 bases, J lost 7 bases, and 8 bases stayed unmatched. The CDR3 loop spans 16 amino acids. Per the germline V gene, CDR1 is MNHEY and CDR2 is SMNVEV (reference sequence). The CDR3 region has the DNA TGTGCCAGCAGTTCCGGACTAGCGGGGGGGCCCTGGGAGCAGTACTTC. Translation gives CASSSGLAGGPWEQYF.

The chain joins TRBV6-5 to TRBJ2-1; D not resolved. V was clipped by 6 bases and J by 4 bases, with 13 bases between them. Germline values: CDR1 MNHEY, CDR2 SVGAGI. The CDR3 is made up of 14 amino acids. DNA of the CDR3: TGTGCCAGCAGGGTATCCCCCGGGTACAATGAGCAGTTCTTC. As protein: CASRVSPGYNEQFF.

The rearrangement links TRBV19 to TRBJ2-7; 7 positions match TRBD2. CDR1 LNHDA and CDR2 SQIVND come from the germline V gene (reference sequence). The CDR3 sequence is 16 residues long. The V and J ends lost 3 bases and 0 bases, in that order; junction bases with no gene match: 8. The CDR3 spells CASSIRGSGASYEQYF. The CDR3 DNA reads as TGTGCCAGTAGTATTAGGGGAAGCGGGGCCTCCTACGAGCAGTACTTC. The entire variable domain, with the rest obtained from reference TRBV19 and TRBJ2-7, is as follows: DGGITQSPKYLFRKEGQNVTLSCEQNLNHDAMYWYRQDPGQGLRLIYYSQIVNDFQKGDIAEGYSVSREKKESFPLTVTSAQKNPTAFYLCASSIRGSGASYEQYFGPGTRLTVT.

The chain carries TRBV9 and TRBJ2-1; D perhaps matches TRBD1 (6 bases). The CDR3 is made up of 15 amino acids. Trimming removed 2 bases at V and 5 bases at J, with 14 bases between. The V gene's germline CDR1 is SGDLS and CDR2 YYNGEE. This CDR3 is CASSVSSDRNNEQFF. The CDR3 DNA reads TGTGCCAGCAGCGTTTCCTCGGACAGAAACAATGAGCAGTTCTTC.

This sequence joins TRBV5-1 and TRBJ1-2; tentative D call: TRBD1 (5 bases). Trimming shortened V by 4 bases and J by 5 bases, and 21 bases separated the two germline ends. Germline lookup yields CDR1 SGHRS and CDR2 YFSETQ. The length of the CDR3 is 16 residues. CDR3 nucleotides: TGCGCCAGCAGCCCGGGAGGGGCCGTTGGGAGGTATGGCTACACCTTC. It specifies CASSPGGAVGRYGYTF. The variable domain in full, completed from reference TRBV5-1 and TRBJ1-2, reads KAGVTQTPRYLIKTRGQQVTLSCSPISGHRSVSWYQQTPGQGLQFLFEYFSETQRNKGNFPGRFSGRQFSNSRSEMNVSTLELGDSALYLCASSPGGAVGRYGYTFGSGTRLTVV.

This chain joins TRBV5-1 and TRBJ2-1, with a weak D call TRBD2 (6 bases). V was cut by 4 bases and J by 0 bases, with 17 bases left in between. The CDR3 contains 17 residues. Germline V gene lookup returns CDR1 SGHRS and CDR2 YFSETQ. The CDR3 protein is CASSPGGTTLSYNEQFF. The CDR3 DNA sequence: TGCGCCAGCAGCCCTGGCGGGACGACTCTCTCCTACAATGAGCAGTTCTTC.

This clone occurred once. The CDR3 region is CASSLQTAGQETQYF. CDR3 DNA sequence: TGCGCCAGCAGCTTGCAGACAGCGGGGCAAGAGACCCAGTACTTC. This chain connects TRBV5-1 to TRBJ2-5; 7 bases align to TRBD2. The CDR3 has 15 residues. V was pared by 1 base and J by 2 bases, with 5 bases of the junction left unmatched. Germline V CDR1 and CDR2: SGHRS, YFSETQ.

This rearrangement joins TRBV6-1 to TRBJ1-1; D remains ambiguous. V lost 2 bases, J lost 0 bases, and 10 bases lay in between. Germline CDR1 is MNHNS and CDR2 is SASEGT. This CDR3 contains 15 residues. The CDR3 DNA is TGTGCCAGCAGTGAACTTGAGGAATTGAACACTGAAGCTTTCTTT. It yields the protein CASSELEELNTEAFF.

V is TRBV7-8 and J is TRBJ2-7; maybe TRBD1 (6 bases). Trimming removed 1 base at V and 2 bases at J, with 15 bases between. Germline lookup yields CDR1 SGHVS and CDR2 FQNEAQ. The CDR3 length is 16 residues. The CDR3 reads CASSLGGPGWTYEQYF. DNA for the CDR3: TGTGCCAGCAGCTTAGGGGGGCCAGGGTGGACCTACGAGCAGTACTTC.

This clone was seen just once. The V call is TRBV5-1, the J call TRBJ2-2; a possible D gene is TRBD1 (5 bases). In germline, CDR1 is SGHRS, CDR2 YFSETQ. The CDR3 is 17 residues long. V was clipped by 7 bases and J by 6 bases, with 25 bases between them. In DNA, the CDR3 is TGCGCCAGCGCCCAGAGGCCCAGGGCGTGGAAGGCCGGGGAGCTGTTTTTT. Amino acids: CASAQRPRAWKAGELFF. Looking up the rest from reference TRBV5-1 and TRBJ2-2 gives the full variable domain: KAGVTQTPRYLIKTRGQQVTLSCSPISGHRSVSWYQQTPGQGLQFLFEYFSETQRNKGNFPGRFSGRQFSNSRSEMNVSTLELGDSALYLCASAQRPRAWKAGELFFGEGSRLTVL.

The chain carries TRBV6-5 and TRBJ1-4; D is perhaps TRBD1 (5 bases). V lost 2 bases and J 10 bases, leaving 11 bases between the germline ends. The CDR3 runs 13 residues. The germline V gene has CDR1 MNHEY and CDR2 SVGAGI. The CDR3 reads CASSYGREGKLFF. For the CDR3, the DNA is TGTGCCAGCAGTTACGGCAGGGAGGGAAAACTGTTTTTT.

The V and J genes are TRBV9 and TRBJ1-6; D not resolved. V dropped 3 bases and J dropped 13 bases, with 17 bases sitting between them. Germline V gives CDR1 SGDLS, CDR2 YYNGEE. CDR3 length equals 14 residues. CDR3 region: CASSAAASSAPLHF. CDR3 nucleotide sequence: TGTGCCAGCAGCGCGGCCGCTAGCTCGGCGCCCCTCCACTTT.